This TCR beta chain is from a study of blood T cell repertoires in COVID-19. Whole-study context: Sample material is recorded as cDNA or gDNA derived from T cells, B-cell-depleted T cells, or PBMCs.

CDR3 size: 15 residues. The germline CDR1 and CDR2 sequences are SGHDT and YYEEEE. Trimming removed 0 bases at V and 5 bases at J, with 12 bases between. Generated by immunoSEQ multiplex PCR, the TCRdb table keeps only in-frame clones and is missing some. The sample includes approximately 230,000 clones, around 80% of them seen just once. Participant-reported clinical history was the basis for cohort assignment. What the recovered Cohort 3 donors had was two negative PCRs, clearance, or symptom resolution. The gene calls are TRBV5-6 and TRBJ1-5; D perhaps matches TRBD1 (6 bases). The clonotype originates from a man in his forties who had recovered from COVID-19. Sequencing input: PBMCs or T cells enriched from blood (not recorded which). The CDR3 here is CASSLGGGIHQPQHF. The CDR3 DNA follows: TGTGCCAGCAGCTTGGGTGGGGGCATCCATCAGCCCCAGCATTTT.